This TCR beta chain was recorded in a study of monozygotic twins with inflammatory bowel disease. The study, taken as a whole, reports: Extra variability in the repertoires of patients may have come from differing immunosuppressive treatments. Compared with healthy twins, IBD patients shared fewer clonotypes with others, especially with disease activity. In the analysis, different T cell subtypes could not be told apart. Twins with IBD were found to have lower TCRbeta diversity (inverse Simpson) than healthy co-twins.

Using the 5' RACE reads, TCRdb records one entry per CDR3 protein without DNA. This repertoire comprises approximately 400,000 distinct CDR3 sequences; its ten largest clones make up 2% to 3%. Germline CDR1 is SGDLS and CDR2 is YYNGEE. The CDR3 contains 16 residues. A note on this clonotype: Antigen: not known.

This rearrangement joins TRBV9 to TRBJ2-5. This receptor was obtained from a human donor with ulcerative colitis or Crohn's disease, or a healthy co-twin of an affected twin (not recorded which). The sequencing sample was made of blood. The CDR3 loop reads CASSVEASWVGETQYF.